The clone carrying this T cell receptor beta chain was picked up a small number of times. Its antigen remains unknown. TCRdb reprocessed the RT-PCR reads with MiXCR, giving one entry per CDR3 protein. The repertoire includes 630,000 or so distinct CDR3 sequences, more than 15% of them detected once, and approximately 10% sits in the top ten. This entry is derived from a study of response to subunit inactivated influenza vaccine. Germline CDR1 reads SGHKS; CDR2 reads YYEKEE (reference sequence). The CDR3 is 13 amino acids. The ends were cut back, 3 bases at V and 7 bases at J, with 11 bases in the middle. Study-wide results and limits: Few additional T cells are recruited per seasonal influenza vaccination, authors suggested.

This specimen was PBMCs from blood, taken about 13 days after vaccination. This chain joins TRBV5-5 and TRBJ2-1; D is ambiguous. The source of this sequence is a man aged 50 or older who received an inactivated influenza vaccine. This chain's CDR3 is CASSSQARNEQFF. The CDR3, as DNA: TGTGCCAGCAGCTCCCAGGCACGGAATGAGCAGTTCTTC. The full variable domain, with the rest looked up from reference TRBV5-5 and TRBJ2-1, is DAGVTQSPTHLIKTRGQQVTLRCSPISGHKSVSWYQQVLGQGPQFIFQYYEKEERGRGNFPDRFSARQFPNYSSELNVNALLLGDSALYLCASSSQARNEQFFGPGTRLTVL.